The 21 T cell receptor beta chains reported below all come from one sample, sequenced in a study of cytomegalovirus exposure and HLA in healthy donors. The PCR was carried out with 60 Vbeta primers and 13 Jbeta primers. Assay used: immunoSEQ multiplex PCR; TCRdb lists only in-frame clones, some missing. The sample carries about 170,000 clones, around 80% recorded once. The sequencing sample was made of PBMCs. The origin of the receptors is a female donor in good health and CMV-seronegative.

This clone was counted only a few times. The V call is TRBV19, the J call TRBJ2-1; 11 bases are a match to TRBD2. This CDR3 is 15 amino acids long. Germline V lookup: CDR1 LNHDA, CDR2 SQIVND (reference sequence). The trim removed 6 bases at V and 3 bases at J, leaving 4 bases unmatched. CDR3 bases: TGTGCCAGTAGGTTACTAGCGGGAGTCTACAATGAGCAGTTCTTC. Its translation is CASRLLAGVYNEQFF.

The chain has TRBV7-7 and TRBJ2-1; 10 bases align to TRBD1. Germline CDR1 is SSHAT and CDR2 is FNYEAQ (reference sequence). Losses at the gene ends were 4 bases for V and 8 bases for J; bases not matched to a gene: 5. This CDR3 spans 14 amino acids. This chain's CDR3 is CASSSSTGGYEQFF. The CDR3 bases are TGTGCCAGCAGCTCCTCGACAGGGGGCTATGAGCAGTTCTTC.

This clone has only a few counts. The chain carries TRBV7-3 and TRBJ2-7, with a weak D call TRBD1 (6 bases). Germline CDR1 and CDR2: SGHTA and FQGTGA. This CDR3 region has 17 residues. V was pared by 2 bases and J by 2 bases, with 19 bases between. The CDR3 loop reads CASSLPHLGATPYEQYF. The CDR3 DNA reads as TGTGCCAGCAGCTTACCACATTTGGGGGCAACACCCTACGAGCAGTACTTC.

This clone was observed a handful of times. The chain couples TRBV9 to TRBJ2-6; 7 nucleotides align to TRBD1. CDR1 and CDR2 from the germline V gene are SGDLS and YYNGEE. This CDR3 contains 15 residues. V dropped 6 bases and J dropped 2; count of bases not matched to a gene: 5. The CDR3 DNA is TGTGCCAGCACGACAGGGTTCCCTGGGGCCAACGTCCTGACTTTC. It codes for CASTTGFPGANVLTF.

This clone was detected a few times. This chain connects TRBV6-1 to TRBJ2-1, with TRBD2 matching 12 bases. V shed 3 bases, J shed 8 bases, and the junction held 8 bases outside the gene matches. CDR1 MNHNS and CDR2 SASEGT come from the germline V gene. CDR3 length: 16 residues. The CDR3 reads CASSEPTSGGRYEQFF. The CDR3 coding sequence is TGTGCCAGCAGTGAGCCGACTAGCGGGGGACGCTATGAGCAGTTCTTC.

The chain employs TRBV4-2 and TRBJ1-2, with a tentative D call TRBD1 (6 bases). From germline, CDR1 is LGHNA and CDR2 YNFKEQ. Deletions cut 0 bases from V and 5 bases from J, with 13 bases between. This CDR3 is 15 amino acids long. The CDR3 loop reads CASSQERDKVYGYTF. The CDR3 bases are TGTGCCAGCAGCCAAGAGAGGGACAAGGTGTATGGCTACACCTTC.

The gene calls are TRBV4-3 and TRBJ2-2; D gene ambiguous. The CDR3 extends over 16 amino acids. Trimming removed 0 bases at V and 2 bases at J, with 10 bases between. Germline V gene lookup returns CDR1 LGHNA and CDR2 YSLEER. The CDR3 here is CASSQDQTRNTGELFF. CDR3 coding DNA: TGCGCCAGCAGCCAAGATCAGACAAGAAACACCGGGGAGCTGTTTTTT.

The CDR3 sequence: CASSIGGENYGYTF. The CDR3 DNA sequence: TGTGCCAGTAGTATCGGTGGGGAGAACTATGGCTACACCTTC. This chain links TRBV19 with TRBJ1-2; D uncertain. V lost 3 bases and J 2 bases, leaving 10 bases between the germline ends. CDR1 LNHDA and CDR2 SQIVND come from the germline V gene (reference sequence). The CDR3 is 14 amino acids.

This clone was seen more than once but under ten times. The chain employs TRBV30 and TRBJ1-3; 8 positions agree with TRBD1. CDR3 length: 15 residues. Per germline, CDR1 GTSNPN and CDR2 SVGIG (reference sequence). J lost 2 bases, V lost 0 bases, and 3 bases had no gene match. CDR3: CAWSVRTGTGNTIYF. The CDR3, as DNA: TGTGCCTGGAGTGTAAGGACAGGGACTGGAAACACCATATATTTT.

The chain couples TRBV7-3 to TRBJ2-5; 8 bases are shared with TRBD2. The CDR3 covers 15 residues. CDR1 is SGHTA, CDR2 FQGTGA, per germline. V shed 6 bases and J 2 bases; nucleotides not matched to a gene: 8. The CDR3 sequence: CASSVRAGAQETQYF. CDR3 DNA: TGTGCCAGCAGTGTGAGAGCGGGGGCACAAGAGACCCAGTACTTC.

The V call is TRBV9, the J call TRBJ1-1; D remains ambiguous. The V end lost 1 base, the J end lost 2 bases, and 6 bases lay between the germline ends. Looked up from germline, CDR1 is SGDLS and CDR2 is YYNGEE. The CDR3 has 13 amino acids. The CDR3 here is CASSVHPNTEAFF. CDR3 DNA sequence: TGTGCCAGCAGCGTACATCCCAACACTGAAGCTTTCTTT.

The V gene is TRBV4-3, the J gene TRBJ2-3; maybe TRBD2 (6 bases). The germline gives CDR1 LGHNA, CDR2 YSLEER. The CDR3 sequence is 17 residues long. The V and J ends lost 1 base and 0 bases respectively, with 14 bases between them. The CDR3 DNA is TGCGCCAGCAGCCAAGGGAGGGCGCCTTCTAGCACAGATACGCAGTATTTT. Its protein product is CASSQGRAPSSTDTQYF.

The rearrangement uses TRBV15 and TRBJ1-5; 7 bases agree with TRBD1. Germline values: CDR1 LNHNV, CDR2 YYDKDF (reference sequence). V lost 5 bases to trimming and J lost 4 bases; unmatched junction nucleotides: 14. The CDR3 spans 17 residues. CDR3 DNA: TGTGCCACCAGCGAACAGGGGAGAACGAGGGCAAATCAGCCCCAGCATTTT. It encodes CATSEQGRTRANQPQHF.

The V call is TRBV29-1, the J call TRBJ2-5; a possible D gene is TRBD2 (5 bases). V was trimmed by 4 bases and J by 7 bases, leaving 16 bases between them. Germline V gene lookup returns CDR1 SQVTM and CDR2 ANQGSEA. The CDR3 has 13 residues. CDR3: CSVALRELGTQYF. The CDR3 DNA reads TGCAGCGTTGCCCTAAGGGAGTTGGGGACCCAGTACTTC.

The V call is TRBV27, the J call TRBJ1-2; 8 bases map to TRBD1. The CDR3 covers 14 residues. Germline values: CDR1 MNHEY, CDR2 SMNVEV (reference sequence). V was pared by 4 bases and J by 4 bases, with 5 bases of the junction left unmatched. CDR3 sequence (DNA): TGTGCCAGCAGTTCCCGGACAGGGCCCTATGGCTACACCTTC. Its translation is CASSSRTGPYGYTF.

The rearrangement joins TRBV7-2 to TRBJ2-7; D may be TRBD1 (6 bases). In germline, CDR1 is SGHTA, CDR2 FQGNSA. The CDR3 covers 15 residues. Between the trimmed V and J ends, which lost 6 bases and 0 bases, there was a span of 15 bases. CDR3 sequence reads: CASRTTDRFSYEQYF. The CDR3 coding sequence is TGTGCCAGCAGGACCACGGACAGATTCTCCTACGAGCAGTACTTC.

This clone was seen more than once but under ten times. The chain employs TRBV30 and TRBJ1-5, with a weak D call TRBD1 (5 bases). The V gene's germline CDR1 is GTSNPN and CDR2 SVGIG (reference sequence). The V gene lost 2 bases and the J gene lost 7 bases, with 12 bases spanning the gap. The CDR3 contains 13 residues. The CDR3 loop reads CAWSSGMDQPQHF. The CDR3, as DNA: TGTGCCTGGAGTTCAGGGATGGACCAGCCCCAGCATTTT.

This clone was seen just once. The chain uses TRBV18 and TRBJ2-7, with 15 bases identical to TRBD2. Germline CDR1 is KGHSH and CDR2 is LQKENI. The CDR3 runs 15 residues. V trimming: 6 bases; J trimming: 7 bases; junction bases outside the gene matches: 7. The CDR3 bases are TGTGCCAGCTCGCTCGGGACTAGCGGGAGGCGGGAGCAGTACTTC. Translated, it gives CASSLGTSGRREQYF.

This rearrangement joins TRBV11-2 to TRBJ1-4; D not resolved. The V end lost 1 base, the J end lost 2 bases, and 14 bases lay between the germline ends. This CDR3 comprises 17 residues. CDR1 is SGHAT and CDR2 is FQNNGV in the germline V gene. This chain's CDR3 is CASSLAAGWRTNEKLFF. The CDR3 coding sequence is TGTGCCAGCAGCTTAGCGGCGGGGTGGAGGACTAATGAAAAACTGTTTTTT.

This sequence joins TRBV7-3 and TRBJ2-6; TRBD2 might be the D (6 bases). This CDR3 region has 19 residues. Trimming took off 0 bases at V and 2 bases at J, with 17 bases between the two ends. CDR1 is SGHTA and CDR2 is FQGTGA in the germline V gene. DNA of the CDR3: TGTGCCAGCAGCTTAACGTGGGCGGGGAAATACGCTGGGGCCAACGTCCTGACTTTC. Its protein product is CASSLTWAGKYAGANVLTF.

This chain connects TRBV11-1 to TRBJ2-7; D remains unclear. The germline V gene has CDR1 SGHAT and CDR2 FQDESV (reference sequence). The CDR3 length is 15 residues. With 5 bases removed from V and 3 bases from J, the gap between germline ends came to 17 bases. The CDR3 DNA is TGTGCCAGCAGCCGCGGCCCTGATGAGATCTACGAGCAGTACTTC. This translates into CASSRGPDEIYEQYF.